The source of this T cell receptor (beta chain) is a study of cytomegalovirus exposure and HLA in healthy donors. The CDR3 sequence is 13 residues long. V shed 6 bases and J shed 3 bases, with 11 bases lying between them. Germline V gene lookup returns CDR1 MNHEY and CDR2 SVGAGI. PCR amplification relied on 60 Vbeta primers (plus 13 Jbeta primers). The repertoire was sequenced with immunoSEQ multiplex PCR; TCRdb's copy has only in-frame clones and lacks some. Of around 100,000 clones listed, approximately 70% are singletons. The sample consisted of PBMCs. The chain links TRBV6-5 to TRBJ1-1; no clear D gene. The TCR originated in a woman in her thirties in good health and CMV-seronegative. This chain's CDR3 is CASRQSGYTEAFF. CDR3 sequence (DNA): TGTGCCAGCAGGCAGTCGGGGTACACTGAAGCTTTCTTT.